The source of this TCR beta chain is a study of Ad26.COV2.S vaccination and SARS-CoV-2 variants (dated by TCRdb to the early 2020s). About the study as a whole: Donors in the vaccine arm were drawn from COV1001, a phase I-IIa trial of Ad26.COV2.S in healthy adults that was multicentre, randomized, double-blind and placebo-controlled. A total of 32 samples were included in the TCR-sequenced set, comprising some 20 Ad26.COV2.S vaccine recipients, 5 placebo recipients and 8 SARS-CoV-2 convalescent individuals. Participants in the trial were split at random into five groups of five each, receiving low-dose or high-dose Ad26.COV2.S once or twice, or else placebo on both occasions. Blinding of investigators to trial group allocation was maintained during experiments and outcome assessment. TCRbeta repertoire sequencing served as the tool for gauging how specific and how broad the SARS-CoV-2-reactive T cell receptors were following Ad26.COV2.S vaccination. Ad26.COV2.S was administered intramuscularly at a dose of 5x10^10 or 1x10^11 viral particles, either as one shot or as two shots given 56 days apart. Points the paper makes about the study in general: Vaccine and placebo recipients had comparable non-spike TCR breadth, which fits with the vaccine containing only spike. Higher spike-specific TCR breadth was observed in Ad26.COV2.S recipients than in placebo recipients (P = 0.0014). The study lacked the statistical power to compare responses across vaccine doses or regimens. After vaccination, substantial breadth of spike-specific CD8+ and CD4+ T cell responses was reported. The authors noted that the TCR breadth and depth analyses may have underestimated total T cell responses.

From the cysteine through the phenylalanine, the CDR3 covers 13 amino acids. Only CDR3 DNA remains: 39 bases, in frame from the first base. V sheds 6 bases and J sheds 2 bases, leaving 11 bases between their ends. As encoded in the germline V gene, CDR1 is MDHEN while CDR2 is SYDVKM. As regards this clone: What this receptor recognizes is not known. Base quality data are lacking; no much larger clone is found one base away.

This sample's treatment or condition label indicates: around 19 received Ad26.COV2.S at low or high dose, single or two shots; about 5 received placebo; per-sample allocation not given. For vaccine and placebo recipients, repertoires were sequenced using samples collected on day 63 after the first injection. Between 29 July and 7 August 2020, Cohort 1b enrolled 20 to 30 adults aged 18-55 years at one site in Boston, USA. Ad26.COV2.S was a replication-incompetent adenovirus type 26 vector expressing a prefusion-stabilized SARS-CoV-2 spike protein from the original Wuhan strain. The immunoSEQ Assay was the method used to sequence TCRbeta CDR3 regions. After extraction, genomic DNA underwent amplification by bias-controlled multiplex PCR, followed by high-throughput sequencing. The original pipeline was this. Collapsing and filtering of sequences were performed to quantify the absolute abundance of each unique TCRbeta CDR3 region. T cell fraction was estimated by normalizing TCRbeta template counts to usable DNA, with usable DNA measured through amplification of reference genes found in all nucleated cells. Repertoire TCRs were annotated as SARS-CoV-2-specific when V gene, CDR3 amino acid sequence and J gene were exactly matched to a known reactive TCR set. The reference SARS-CoV-2 TCR set was derived from MIRA and filtered for enrichment in COVID-19-positive ImmuneCODE repertoires, a step that removed public or cross-reactive TCRs. Using the MIRA antigens, annotated TCRs were further analysed by specific ORF or by position within an ORF. Depth was the summed frequency of annotated unique rearrangements, while breadth was defined as annotated unique rearrangements over total unique productive rearrangements. TCR breadth was compared between groups using two-sided Wilcoxon rank-sum tests. Sourced from immuneACCESS, this table was stored by TCRdb with only in-frame sequences that have V and J called. A share of the clones is absent; for the studies checked, an unresolved V gene accounts for under half, and the remainder has no known explanation. V and J calls and clone size are those listed in that table; D and trimming were worked out from the DNA. The sample records hundreds of thousands of clones, 90% of which are singletons. 12% of the sample is taken by the ten largest.

The chain uses TRBV28 and TRBJ2-7, and possibly TRBD2, on 5 matching bases. The receptor was derived from a person aged 18-60 years who received the Ad26.COV2.S COVID-19 vaccine or a placebo. Sequences were derived from peripheral blood, sampled in a trial of Ad26.COV2.S vaccine versus placebo. The CDR3 region has the sequence CASSPGGPYEQYF. The nucleotides are TGTGCCAGCAGCCCAGGAGGTCCCTACGAGCAGTACTTC.